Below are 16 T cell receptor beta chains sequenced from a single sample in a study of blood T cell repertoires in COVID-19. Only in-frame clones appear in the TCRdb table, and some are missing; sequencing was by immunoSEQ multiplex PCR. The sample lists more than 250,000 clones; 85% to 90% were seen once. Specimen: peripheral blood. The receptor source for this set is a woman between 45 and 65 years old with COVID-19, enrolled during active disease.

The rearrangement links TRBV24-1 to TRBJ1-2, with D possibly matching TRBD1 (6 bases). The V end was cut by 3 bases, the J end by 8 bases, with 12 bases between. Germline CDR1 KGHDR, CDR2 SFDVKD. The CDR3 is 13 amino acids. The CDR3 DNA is TGTGCCACCAGTGATCACAGGGAGTCCGGCTACACCTTC. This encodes CATSDHRESGYTF.

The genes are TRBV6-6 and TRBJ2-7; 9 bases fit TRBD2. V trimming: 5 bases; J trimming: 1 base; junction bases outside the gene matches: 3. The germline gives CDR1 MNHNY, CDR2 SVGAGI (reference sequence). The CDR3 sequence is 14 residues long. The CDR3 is CASSPSGRSYEQYF. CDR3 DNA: TGTGCCAGCAGTCCAAGCGGGAGGTCCTACGAGCAGTACTTC.

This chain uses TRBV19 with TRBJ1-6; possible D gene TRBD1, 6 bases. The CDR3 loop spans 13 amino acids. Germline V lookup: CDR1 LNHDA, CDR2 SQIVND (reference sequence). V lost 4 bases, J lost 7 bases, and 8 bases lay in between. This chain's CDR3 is CASSNDRNSPLHF. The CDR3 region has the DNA TGTGCCAGTAGTAACGACAGGAATTCACCCCTCCACTTT.

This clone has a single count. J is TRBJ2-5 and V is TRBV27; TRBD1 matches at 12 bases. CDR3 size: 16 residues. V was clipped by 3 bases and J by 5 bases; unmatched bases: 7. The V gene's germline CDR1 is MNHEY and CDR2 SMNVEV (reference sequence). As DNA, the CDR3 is TGTGCCAGCAGTTTCGGGACAGGGGGCGCAGGGGAGACCCAGTACTTC. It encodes CASSFGTGGAGETQYF.

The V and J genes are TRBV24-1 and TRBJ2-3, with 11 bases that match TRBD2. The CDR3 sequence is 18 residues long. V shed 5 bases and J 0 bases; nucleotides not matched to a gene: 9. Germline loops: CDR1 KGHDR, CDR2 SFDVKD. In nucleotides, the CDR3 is TGTGCCACCAGTGGGATTTTGGGGACTAGCGGAAGCACAGATACGCAGTATTTT. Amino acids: CATSGILGTSGSTDTQYF.

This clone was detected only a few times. The CDR3 is CSVAGGYTF. The CDR3, as DNA: TGCAGCGTTGCGGGTGGCTACACCTTC. The chain recombines TRBV29-1 with TRBJ1-2; D gene uncertain. The CDR3 contains 9 residues. Germline V gene sequence: CDR1 SQVTM, CDR2 ANQGSEA. V was cut by 4 bases and J by 7 bases, with 4 bases left in between.

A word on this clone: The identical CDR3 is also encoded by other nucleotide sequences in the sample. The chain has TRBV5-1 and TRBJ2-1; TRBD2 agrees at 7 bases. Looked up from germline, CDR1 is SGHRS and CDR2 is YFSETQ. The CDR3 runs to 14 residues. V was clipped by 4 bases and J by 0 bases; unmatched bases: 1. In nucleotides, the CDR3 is TGCGCCAGCAGCGGCGGGAGCTCCTACAATGAGCAGTTCTTC. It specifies CASSGGSSYNEQFF.

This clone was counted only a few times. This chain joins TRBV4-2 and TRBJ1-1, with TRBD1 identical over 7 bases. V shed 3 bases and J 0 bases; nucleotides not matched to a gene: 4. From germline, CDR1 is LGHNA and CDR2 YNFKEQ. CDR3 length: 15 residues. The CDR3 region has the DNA TGTGCCAGCAGCCATGGGACAGCCATGAACACTGAAGCTTTCTTT. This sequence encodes CASSHGTAMNTEAFF.

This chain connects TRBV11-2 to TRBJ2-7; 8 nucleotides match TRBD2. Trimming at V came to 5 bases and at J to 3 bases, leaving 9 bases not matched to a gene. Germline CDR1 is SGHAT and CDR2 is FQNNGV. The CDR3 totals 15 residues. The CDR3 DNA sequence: TGTGCCAGCAGCCTCCAGGGACTAGTAGGCTACGAGCAGTACTTC. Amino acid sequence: CASSLQGLVGYEQYF.

CDR3 sequence reads: CASSFSRFTYEQYF. The CDR3 DNA follows: TGTGCCAGCAGTTTTTCACGGTTTACCTACGAGCAGTACTTC. The chain links TRBV28 to TRBJ2-7; D is unresolved. This CDR3 is built from 14 residues. The V gene's germline CDR1 is MDHEN and CDR2 SYDVKM. Trimming left V 3 bases short and J 2 bases short, with 11 bases between. Complete variable domain (other parts from reference TRBV28 and TRBJ2-7): DVKVTQSSRYLVKRTGEKVFLECVQDMDHENMFWYRQDPGLGLRLIYFSYDVKMKEKGDIPEGYSVSREKKERFSLILESASTNQTSMYLCASSFSRFTYEQYFGPGTRLTVT.

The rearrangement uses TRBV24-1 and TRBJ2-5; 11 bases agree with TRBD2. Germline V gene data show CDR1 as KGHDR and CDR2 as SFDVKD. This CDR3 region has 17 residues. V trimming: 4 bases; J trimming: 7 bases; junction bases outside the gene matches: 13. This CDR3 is CATSEHPGTSGKRTQYF. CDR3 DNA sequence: TGTGCCACCAGTGAGCACCCGGGGACTAGCGGCAAGAGGACCCAGTACTTC.

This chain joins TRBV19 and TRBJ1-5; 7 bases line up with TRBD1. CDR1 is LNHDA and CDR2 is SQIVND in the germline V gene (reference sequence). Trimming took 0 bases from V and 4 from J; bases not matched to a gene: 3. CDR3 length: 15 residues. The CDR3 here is CASSIEGTDNQPQHF. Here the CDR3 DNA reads TGTGCCAGTAGTATAGAAGGGACAGATAATCAGCCCCAGCATTTT.

This CDR3 reads CASSAFGTGARGYEQYF. The CDR3 DNA reads TGTGCCAGCTCGGCCTTTGGGACAGGGGCCCGGGGCTACGAGCAGTACTTC. J is TRBJ2-7 and V is TRBV18; 10 positions match TRBD1. CDR1 is KGHSH, CDR2 LQKENI, per germline. With 6 bases clipped from V and 3 bases from J, the junction kept 14 bases outside the gene matches. This CDR3 contains 17 residues.

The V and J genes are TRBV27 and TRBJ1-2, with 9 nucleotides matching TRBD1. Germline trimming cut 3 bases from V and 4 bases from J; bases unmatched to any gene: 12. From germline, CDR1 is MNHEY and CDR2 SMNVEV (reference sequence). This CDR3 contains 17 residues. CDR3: CASSFRGPGQGIYGYTF. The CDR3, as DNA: TGTGCCAGCAGTTTTAGGGGACCGGGACAGGGAATCTATGGCTACACCTTC.

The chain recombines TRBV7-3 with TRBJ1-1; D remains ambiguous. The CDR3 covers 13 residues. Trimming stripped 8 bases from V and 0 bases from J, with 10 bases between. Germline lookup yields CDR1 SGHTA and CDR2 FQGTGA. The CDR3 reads CASGLGVNTEAFF. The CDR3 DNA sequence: TGTGCCAGCGGGCTCGGGGTGAACACTGAAGCTTTCTTT.

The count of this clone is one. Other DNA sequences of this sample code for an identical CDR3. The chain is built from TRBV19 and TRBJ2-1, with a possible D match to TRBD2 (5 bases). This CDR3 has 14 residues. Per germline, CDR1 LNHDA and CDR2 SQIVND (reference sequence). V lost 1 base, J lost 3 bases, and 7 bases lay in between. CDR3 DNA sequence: TGTGCCAGTAGTATAGGGACTGGCTACAATGAGCAGTTCTTC. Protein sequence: CASSIGTGYNEQFF.